The present T cell receptor beta chain was sequenced within a study of blood T cell repertoires in COVID-19 (dated by TCRdb to 2018 to 2021). Notes on the research overall: The collaborator samples originated in the United States, Italy and Spain and spanned the acute and convalescent phases of COVID-19. A freely available public database, intended as a resource for researchers studying the immune response to SARS-CoV-2, is where the repertoires were released. Nearly every sample came with metadata listing a de-identified subject ID, COVID-19 status, age in years and sex. Deeply sampled blood TCRbeta repertoires from subjects exposed to, actively infected with, or recovered from COVID-19 were included in the dataset. Where HLA class I and class II types were available, the types were taken from metadata supplied by the sample provider, not from assay-based typing. Samples were obtained from the ongoing ImmuneRACE study (first 160 participants) and from about 1,300 subjects provided by 6 global collaborators. The material from the prospective study consisted of cDNA or gDNA derived from T cells, B-cell-depleted T cells, or PBMCs. Study-level results and caveats: The quantity of clinical and demographic metadata differed by source and by participant and was supplied without curation.

Enrolling through a virtual design, the prospective study's participants ranged in age from roughly 18 to 100 years and lived across some 23 United States geographic areas. Cohort assignment in the prospective study relied on participant-reported clinical history from a screening survey and a study questionnaire. Mobile phlebotomists in the prospective study collected whole blood, serum and a nasopharyngeal or oropharyngeal swab from every participant. Additional blood draws and questionnaires over an approximately 2-month period could optionally be provided by prospective study participants. Blood samples from the prospective study were shipped frozen or at room temperature prior to DNA extraction. The immunoSEQ Assay, a bias-controlled multiplex PCR, was used to amplify TCRbeta CDR3 regions from genomic DNA. On the authors' methods: Nucleated cell counts per sample were estimated from amplification of reference gene primers within the assay. To quantify the absolute abundance of each unique TCRbeta CDR3 rearrangement, sequence reads were collapsed and filtered. For each sample, productive Simpson clonality was calculated as the square root of Simpson's diversity index across productive rearrangements. Drawn from immuneACCESS, this table holds only the in-frame rearrangements with V and J called that TCRdb kept. Clones are partly lost; checked studies trace under half to an unresolved V gene and leave the rest unexplained. The DNA was the basis for D and trimming; V, J and clone size are from that table. The sample table records approximately 280,000 clones; nearly 90% of these occur just once. The ten most abundant clones make up 1.7% of the sample.

CDR1 and CDR2 are drawn from the germline V gene (reference sequence): MNHEY, SMNVEV. V is shortened by 4 bases, J by 3 bases, and the region joining them spans 10 bases. The CDR3 spans 13 residues, from the cysteine through the phenylalanine. The retained sequence is limited to the CDR3, 39 bases, with the frame set at the first base. Comment on this clone: The target of this receptor is not known. No quality values exist for individual bases; no much larger clone is one base distant.

This TCR was recovered from a woman between 18 and 29 years old with acute COVID-19. The sequence joins TRBV27 to TRBJ2-7; tentative D gene TRBD2, with 6 bases matching. The material sequenced was PBMCs or T cells enriched from blood (not recorded which). The nucleotide sequence is TGTGCCAGCAGTTCTAGCGAGGGCTACGAGCAGTACTTC. Its translation reads: CASSSSEGYEQYF.